The source of this T cell receptor (beta chain) is a study of blood T cell repertoires in COVID-19. On the study more broadly: Samples taken during acute and convalescent COVID-19 were collected in the United States, Italy and Spain.

CDR3 length: 16 amino acids. From germline, CDR1 is SGHKS and CDR2 YYEKEE (reference sequence). V lost 1 base to trimming and J lost 3 bases; unmatched junction nucleotides: 7. The protocol was immunoSEQ multiplex PCR, while the TCRdb copy is restricted to in-frame clones and leaves out a portion. The table shows roughly 84,000 clones, with 75% to 85% occurring only once. Sequenced: peripheral blood. J is TRBJ2-3 and V is TRBV5-5, with 8 bases matching TRBD1. The source of this sequence is a woman in her forties with active or convalescent COVID-19. CDR3 protein: CASSLSRQGRTDTQYF. The CDR3 region has the DNA TGTGCCAGCAGCTTGTCCCGACAGGGGAGGACAGATACGCAGTATTTT.